This T cell receptor (beta chain) came from a study of T cells in Graves' hyperthyroidism and ophthalmopathy. Study conclusions and caveats: Most clonotypes expanded in thyroid above 0.001 were likewise present in blood.

Amplification of TCR beta CDR3 regions was performed using RNA transcripts as template. The HTBI set primed first-round TCR CDR3 RT-PCR. One entry per CDR3 protein results from TCRdb running MiXCR on the multiplex PCR reads. The sample consists of roughly 500,000 distinct CDR3 sequences, around 16% of them appearing once. Trimming left V 1 base short and J 1 base short, with 7 bases between. CDR1 is GTSNPN and CDR2 is SVGIG in the germline V gene (reference sequence). This CDR3 has 13 residues. Many counts were recorded for this clonotype. As yet, its antigen is unknown. This rearrangement joins TRBV30 to TRBJ1-1; D unclear. Sequenced material: blood. The TCR comes from a woman aged 30 to 39 with Graves' ophthalmopathy. The chain's CDR3 is CAWSAGRNTEAFF. The CDR3 nucleotides are TGTGCCTGGAGTGCTGGGAGGAACACTGAAGCTTTCTTT.